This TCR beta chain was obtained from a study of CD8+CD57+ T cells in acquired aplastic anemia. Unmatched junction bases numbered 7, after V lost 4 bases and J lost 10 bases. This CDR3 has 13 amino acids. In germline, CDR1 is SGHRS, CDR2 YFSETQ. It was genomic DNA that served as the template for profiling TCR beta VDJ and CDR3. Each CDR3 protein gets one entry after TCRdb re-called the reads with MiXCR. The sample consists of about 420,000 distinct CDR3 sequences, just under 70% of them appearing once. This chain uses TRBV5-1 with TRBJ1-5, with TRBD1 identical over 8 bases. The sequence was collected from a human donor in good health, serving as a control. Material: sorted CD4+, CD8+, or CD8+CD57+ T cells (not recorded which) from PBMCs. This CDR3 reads CASSRGQGRPQHF. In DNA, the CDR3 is TGCGCCAGCAGCCGAGGACAGGGCCGACCCCAGCATTTT. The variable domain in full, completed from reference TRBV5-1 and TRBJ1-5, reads KAGVTQTPRYLIKTRGQQVTLSCSPISGHRSVSWYQQTPGQGLQFLFEYFSETQRNKGNFPGRFSGRQFSNSRSEMNVSTLELGDSALYLCASSRGQGRPQHFGDGTRLSIL.